One T cell receptor beta chain is described in this entry. It lacks a known antigen. Base qualities are not provided; no much larger clone lies one nucleotide away. The library was prepared using the immunoSEQ multiplex PCR assay. The authors' pipeline ran thus. To diagnose cytomegalovirus status from the catalog of TCR beta chain sequences, a statistical classification framework was built. Drawn from immuneACCESS, this table holds only the in-frame rearrangements with V and J called that TCRdb kept. Clones are partly lost; checked studies trace under half to an unresolved V gene and leave the rest unexplained. D and trimming were read from the DNA, whereas the V and J calls and clone size are those reported in that table. Counted in this sample were about 250,000 clones; around nine tenths of them appeared once. Clones ranked in the top ten supply less than 3% of the sample. This entry comes from a study of cytomegalovirus exposure and HLA in healthy donors (dated by TCRdb to the late 2010s). About the investigation overall: According to a later analysis, one platform produced both the 120 validation repertoires and the 730 or so repertoires of the first cohort. The study combined high-throughput TCR immunosequencing, statistical association of individual TCRs with disease status, and machine learning to predict cytomegalovirus infection status. In addition to the first cohort of 666 subjects, a separate validation cohort of over 90 different subjects was used. The study was designed to test whether signatures of past pathogen exposure could be identified by cataloging public T cell receptors.

The donors were included in the validation cohort of over a hundred subjects, a group kept apart from the 666-subject first cohort. Based on the germline V gene (reference sequence), the CDR1 and CDR2 sequences are SGHNT and YYREEE. Including the terminal cysteine and phenylalanine, the CDR3 comprises 16 residues. Only the CDR3 region is kept as DNA, spanning 48 bases read in frame from base 1. The germline V and J ends show losses of 4 bases and 0 bases respectively, and no gene match explains 9 bases of the junction. On the study overall, not on this receptor specifically: The validation cohort had no HLA typing available for a later analysis, so co-occurrence within that cohort was assessed over all 120 or so repertoires. In vitro tests confirmed that a few of the cytomegalovirus-associated TCR beta chains recognize cytomegalovirus antigens. Subsequent analysis determined that TCRs grouped into clusters in the first cohort also showed a tendency toward co-occurrence across the roughly 130 validation repertoires, and 94% of cluster scores exceeded 0. The classifier was reported to diagnose cytomegalovirus status with high specificity and sensitivity in both the original cohort and the validation cohort. The study listed around 160 TCR beta chains as associated with cytomegalovirus. The authors suggested that the approach could potentially be extended to other disease states and immunological phenotypes. While some public TCRs were present in many individuals, most TCR sequences turned up only very rarely across donors.

Material for sequencing was PBMCs. The V and J segments used are TRBV5-4 and TRBJ2-7; TRBD1 aligns with 8 central bases. The sequence was obtained from a man between 18 and 35 years old in good health and CMV-seronegative. The DNA reads as follows: TGTGCCAGCAGCCCACCGGGGACAGGAGCCTCCTACGAGCAGTACTTC. Its translation reads: CASSPPGTGASYEQYF.